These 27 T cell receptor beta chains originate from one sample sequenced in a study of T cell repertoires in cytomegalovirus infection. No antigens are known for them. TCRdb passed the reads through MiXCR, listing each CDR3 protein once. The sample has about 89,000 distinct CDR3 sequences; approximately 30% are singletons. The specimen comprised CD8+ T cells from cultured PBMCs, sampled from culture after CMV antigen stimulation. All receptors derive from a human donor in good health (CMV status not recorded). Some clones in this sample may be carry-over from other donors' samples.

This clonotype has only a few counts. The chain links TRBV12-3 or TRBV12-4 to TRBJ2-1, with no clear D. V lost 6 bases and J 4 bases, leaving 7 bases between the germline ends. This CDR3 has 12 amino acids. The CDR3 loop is CASRAEYNEQFF. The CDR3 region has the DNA TGTGCCAGCAGGGCGGAATACAATGAGCAGTTCTTC.

The CDR3 loop reads CASKGGTRGTGELFF. The CDR3 DNA reads as TGTGCCAGCAAGGGAGGGACCCGGGGCACCGGGGAGCTGTTTTTT. V is TRBV2 and J is TRBJ2-2, with 7 bases matching TRBD2. The CDR3 has 15 amino acids. The V segment lost 7 bases and the J segment 4 bases; nucleotides outside the gene matches: 9. The V gene's germline CDR1 is SNHLY and CDR2 FYNNEI. The variable domain in full, with the rest retrieved from reference TRBV2 and TRBJ2-2, is EPEVTQTPSHQVTQMGQEVILRCVPISNHLYFYWYRQILGQKVEFLVSFYNNEISEKSEIFDDQFSVERPDGSNFTLKIRSTKLEDSAMYFCASKGGTRGTGELFFGEGSRLTVL.

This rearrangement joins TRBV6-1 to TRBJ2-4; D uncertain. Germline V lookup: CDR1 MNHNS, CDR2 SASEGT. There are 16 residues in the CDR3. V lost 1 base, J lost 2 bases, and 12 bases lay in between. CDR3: CASSEDRSLTKNIQYF. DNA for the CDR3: TGTGCCAGCAGTGAAGACAGATCTTTGACCAAAAACATTCAGTACTTC.

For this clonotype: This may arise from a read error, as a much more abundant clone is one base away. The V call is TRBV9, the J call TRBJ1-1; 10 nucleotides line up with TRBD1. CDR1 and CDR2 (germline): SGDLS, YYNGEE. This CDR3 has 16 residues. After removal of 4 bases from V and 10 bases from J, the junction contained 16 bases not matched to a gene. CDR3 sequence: CASSTYRDRGSAVAFF. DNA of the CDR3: TGTGCCAGCAGCACTTACCGGGACAGGGGCAGCGCTGTAGCTTTCTTT.

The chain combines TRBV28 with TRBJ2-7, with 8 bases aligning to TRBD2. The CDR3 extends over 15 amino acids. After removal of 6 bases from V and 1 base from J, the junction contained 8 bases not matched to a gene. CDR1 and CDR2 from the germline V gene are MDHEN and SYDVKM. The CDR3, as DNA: TGTGCCAGCAGCTACGGGACTAGTTCATCCTACGAGCAGTACTTC. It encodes CASSYGTSSSYEQYF.

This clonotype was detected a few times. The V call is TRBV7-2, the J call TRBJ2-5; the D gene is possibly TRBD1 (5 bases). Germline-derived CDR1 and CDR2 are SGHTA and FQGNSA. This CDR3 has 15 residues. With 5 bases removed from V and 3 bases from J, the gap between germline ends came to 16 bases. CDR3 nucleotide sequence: TGTGCCAGCAGCCCCGCCAGTAGACAGAAAGAGACCCAGTACTTC. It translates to CASSPASRQKETQYF.

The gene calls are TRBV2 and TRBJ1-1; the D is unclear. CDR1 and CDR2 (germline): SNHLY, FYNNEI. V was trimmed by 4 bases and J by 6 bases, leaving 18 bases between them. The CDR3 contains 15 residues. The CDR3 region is CASSGPKSADAEAFF. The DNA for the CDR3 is TGTGCCAGCAGTGGACCCAAGAGTGCGGACGCTGAAGCTTTCTTT.

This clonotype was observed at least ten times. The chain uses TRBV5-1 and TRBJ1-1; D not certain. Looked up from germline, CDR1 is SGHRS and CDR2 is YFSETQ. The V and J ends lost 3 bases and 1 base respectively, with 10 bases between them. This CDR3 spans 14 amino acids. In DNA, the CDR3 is TGCGCCAGCAGCTATGGACTGTCGAACACTGAAGCTTTCTTT. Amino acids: CASSYGLSNTEAFF. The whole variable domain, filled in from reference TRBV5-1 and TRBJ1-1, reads KAGVTQTPRYLIKTRGQQVTLSCSPISGHRSVSWYQQTPGQGLQFLFEYFSETQRNKGNFPGRFSGRQFSNSRSEMNVSTLELGDSALYLCASSYGLSNTEAFFGQGTRLTVV.

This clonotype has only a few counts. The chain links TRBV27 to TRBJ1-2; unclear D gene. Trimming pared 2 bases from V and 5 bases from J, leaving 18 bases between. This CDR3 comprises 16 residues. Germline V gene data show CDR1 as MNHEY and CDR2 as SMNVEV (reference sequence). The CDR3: CASSLSPGRIYYGYTF. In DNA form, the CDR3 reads TGTGCCAGCAGTTTAAGTCCAGGACGGATCTATTATGGCTACACCTTC.

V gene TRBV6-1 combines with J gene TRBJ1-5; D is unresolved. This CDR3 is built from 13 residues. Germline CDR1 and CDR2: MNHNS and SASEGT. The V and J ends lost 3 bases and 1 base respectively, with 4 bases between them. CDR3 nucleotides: TGTGCCAGCAGTGATACGAGCAATCAGCCCCAGCATTTT. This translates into CASSDTSNQPQHF.

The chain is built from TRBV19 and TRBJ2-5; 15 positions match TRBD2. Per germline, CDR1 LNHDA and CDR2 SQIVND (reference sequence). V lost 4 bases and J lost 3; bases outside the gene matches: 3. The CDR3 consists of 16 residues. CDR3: CASSTWTSGGEETQYF. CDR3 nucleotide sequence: TGTGCCAGTAGTACTTGGACTAGCGGGGGGGAAGAGACCCAGTACTTC.

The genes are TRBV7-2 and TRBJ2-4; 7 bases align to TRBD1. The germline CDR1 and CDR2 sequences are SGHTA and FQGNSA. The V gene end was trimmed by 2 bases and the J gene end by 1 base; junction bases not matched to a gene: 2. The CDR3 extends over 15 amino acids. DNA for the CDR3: TGTGCCAGCAGCTTAACAGGGGTGGCCAAAAACATTCAGTACTTC. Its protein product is CASSLTGVAKNIQYF. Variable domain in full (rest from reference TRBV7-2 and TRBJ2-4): GAGVSQSPSNKVTEKGKDVELRCDPISGHTALYWYRQSLGQGLEFLIYFQGNSAPDKSGLPSDRFSAERTGGSVSTLTIQRTQQEDSAVYLCASSLTGVAKNIQYFGAGTRLSVL.

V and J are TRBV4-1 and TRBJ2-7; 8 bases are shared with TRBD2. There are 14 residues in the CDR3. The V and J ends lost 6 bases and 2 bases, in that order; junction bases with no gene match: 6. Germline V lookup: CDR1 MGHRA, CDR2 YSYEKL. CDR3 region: CASSRGGRTYEQYF. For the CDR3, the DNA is TGCGCCAGCAGTCGGGGGGGACGGACCTACGAGCAGTACTTC.

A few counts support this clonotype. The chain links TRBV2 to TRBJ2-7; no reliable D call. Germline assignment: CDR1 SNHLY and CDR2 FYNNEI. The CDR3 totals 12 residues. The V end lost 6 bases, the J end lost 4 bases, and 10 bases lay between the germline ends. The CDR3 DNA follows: TGTGCCAGCAGCTATCCCCTTTACGAGCAGTACTTC. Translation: CASSYPLYEQYF.

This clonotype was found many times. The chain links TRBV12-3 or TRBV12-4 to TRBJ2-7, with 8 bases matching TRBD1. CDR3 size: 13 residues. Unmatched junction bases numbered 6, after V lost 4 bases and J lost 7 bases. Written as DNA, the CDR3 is TGTGCCAGCAGTTCGGGACAGGTTCAAGAGCAGTACTTC. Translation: CASSSGQVQEQYF.

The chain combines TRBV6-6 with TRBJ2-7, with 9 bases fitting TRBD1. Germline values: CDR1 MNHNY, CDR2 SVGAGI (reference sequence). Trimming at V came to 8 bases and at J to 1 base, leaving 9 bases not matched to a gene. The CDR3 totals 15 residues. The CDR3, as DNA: TGTGCCAGCGCACCGGGGGACAGGGTGTCCTACGAGCAGTACTTC. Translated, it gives CASAPGDRVSYEQYF.

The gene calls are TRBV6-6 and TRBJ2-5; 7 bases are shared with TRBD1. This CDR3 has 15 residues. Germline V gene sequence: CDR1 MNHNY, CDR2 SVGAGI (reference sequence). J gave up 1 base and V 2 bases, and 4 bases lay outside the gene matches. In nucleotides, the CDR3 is TGTGCCAGCAGTTACCGTACAGGGGCCCAAGAGACCCAGTACTTC. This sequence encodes CASSYRTGAQETQYF.

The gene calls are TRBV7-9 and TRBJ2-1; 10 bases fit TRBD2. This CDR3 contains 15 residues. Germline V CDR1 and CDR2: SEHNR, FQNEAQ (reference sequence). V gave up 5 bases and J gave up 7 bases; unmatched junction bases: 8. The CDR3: CASSGTSGTHNEQFF. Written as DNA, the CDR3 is TGTGCCAGCAGCGGCACTAGCGGGACCCATAATGAGCAGTTCTTC.

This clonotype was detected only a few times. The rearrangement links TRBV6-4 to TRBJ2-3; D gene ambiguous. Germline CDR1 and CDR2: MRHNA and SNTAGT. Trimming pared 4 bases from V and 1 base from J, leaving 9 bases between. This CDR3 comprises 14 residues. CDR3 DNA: TGTGCCAGCAGTGCGTCACTTGGCACAGATACGCAGTATTTT. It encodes CASSASLGTDTQYF.

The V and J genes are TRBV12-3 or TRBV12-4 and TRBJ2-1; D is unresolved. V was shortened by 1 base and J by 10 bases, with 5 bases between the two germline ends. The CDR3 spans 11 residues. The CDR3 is CASSLVQEQFF. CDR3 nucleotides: TGTGCCAGCAGTTTAGTCCAGGAGCAGTTCTTC.

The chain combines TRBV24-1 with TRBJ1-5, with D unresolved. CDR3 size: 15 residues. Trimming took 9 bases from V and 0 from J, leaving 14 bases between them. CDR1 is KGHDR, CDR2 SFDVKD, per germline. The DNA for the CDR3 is TGTGCCACCGTCTTACCCTCGTATAGCAATCAGCCCCAGCATTTT. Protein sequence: CATVLPSYSNQPQHF.

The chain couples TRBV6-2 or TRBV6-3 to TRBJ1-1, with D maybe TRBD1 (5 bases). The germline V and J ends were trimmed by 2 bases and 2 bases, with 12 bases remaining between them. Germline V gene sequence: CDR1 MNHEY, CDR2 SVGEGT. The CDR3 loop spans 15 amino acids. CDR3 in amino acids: CASSYIGDPNTEAFF. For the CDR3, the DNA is TGTGCCAGCAGTTACATTGGGGACCCCAACACTGAAGCTTTCTTT.

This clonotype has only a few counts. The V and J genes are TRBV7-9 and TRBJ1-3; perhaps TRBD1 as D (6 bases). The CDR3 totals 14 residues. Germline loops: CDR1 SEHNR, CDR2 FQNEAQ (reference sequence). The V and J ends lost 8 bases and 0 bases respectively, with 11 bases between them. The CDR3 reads CASRGQASGNTIYF. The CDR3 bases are TGTGCCAGCCGGGGGCAGGCCTCTGGAAACACCATATATTTT.

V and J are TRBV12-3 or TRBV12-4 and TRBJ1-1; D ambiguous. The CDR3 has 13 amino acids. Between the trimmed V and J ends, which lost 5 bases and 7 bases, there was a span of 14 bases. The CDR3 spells CASSIPETLEAFF. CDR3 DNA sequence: TGTGCCAGCAGTATCCCCGAGACTCTTGAAGCTTTCTTT.

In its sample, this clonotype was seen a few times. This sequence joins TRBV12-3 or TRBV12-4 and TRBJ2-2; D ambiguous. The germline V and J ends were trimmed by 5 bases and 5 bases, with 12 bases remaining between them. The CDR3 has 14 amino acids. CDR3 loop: CASSPDGRTGELFF. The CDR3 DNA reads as TGTGCCAGCAGTCCGGACGGGCGAACCGGGGAGCTGTTTTTT.

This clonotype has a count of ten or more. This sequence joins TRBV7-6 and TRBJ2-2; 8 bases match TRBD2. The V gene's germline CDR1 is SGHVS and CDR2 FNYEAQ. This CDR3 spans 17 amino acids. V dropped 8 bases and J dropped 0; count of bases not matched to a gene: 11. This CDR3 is CASSTIAGKPNTGELFF. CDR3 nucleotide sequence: TGTGCCAGCTCCACGATAGCGGGGAAGCCGAACACCGGGGAGCTGTTTTTT.

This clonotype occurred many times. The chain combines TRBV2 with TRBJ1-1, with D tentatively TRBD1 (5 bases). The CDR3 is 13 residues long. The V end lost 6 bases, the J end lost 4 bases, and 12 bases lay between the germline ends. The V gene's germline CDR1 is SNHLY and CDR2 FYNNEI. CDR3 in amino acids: CASRDSGPTEAFF. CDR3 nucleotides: TGTGCCAGCAGGGATTCAGGGCCCACTGAAGCTTTCTTT.